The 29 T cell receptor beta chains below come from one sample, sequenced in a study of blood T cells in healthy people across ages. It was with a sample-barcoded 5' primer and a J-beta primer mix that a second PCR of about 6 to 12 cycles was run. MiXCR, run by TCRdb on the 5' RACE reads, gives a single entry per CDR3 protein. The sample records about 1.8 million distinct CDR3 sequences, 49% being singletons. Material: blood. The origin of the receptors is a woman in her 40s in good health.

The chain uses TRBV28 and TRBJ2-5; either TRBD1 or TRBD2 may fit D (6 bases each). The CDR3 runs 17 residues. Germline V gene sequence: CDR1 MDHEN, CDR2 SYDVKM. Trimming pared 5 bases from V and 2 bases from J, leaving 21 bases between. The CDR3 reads CASSPLPGASVQETQYF. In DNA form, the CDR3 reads TGTGCCAGCAGTCCGCTACCGGGGGCTAGCGTACAAGAGACCCAGTACTTC.

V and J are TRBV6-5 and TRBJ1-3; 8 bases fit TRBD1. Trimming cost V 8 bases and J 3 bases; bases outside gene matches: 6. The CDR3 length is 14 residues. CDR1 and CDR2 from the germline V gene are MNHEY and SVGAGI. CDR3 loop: CASCQGAVGNTIYF. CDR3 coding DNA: TGTGCCAGCTGTCAGGGGGCAGTTGGAAACACCATATATTTT.

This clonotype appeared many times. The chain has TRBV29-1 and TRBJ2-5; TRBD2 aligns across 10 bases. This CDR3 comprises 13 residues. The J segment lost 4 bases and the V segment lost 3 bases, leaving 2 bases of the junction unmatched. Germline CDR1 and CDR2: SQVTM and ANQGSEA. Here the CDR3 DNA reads TGCAGCGTTGACGCTAGCGGGGGAGAGACCCAGTACTTC. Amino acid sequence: CSVDASGGETQYF.

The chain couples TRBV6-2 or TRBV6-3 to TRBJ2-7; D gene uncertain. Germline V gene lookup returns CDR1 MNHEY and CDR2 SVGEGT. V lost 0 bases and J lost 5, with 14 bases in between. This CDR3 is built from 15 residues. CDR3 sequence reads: CASSYSTERGDEQYF. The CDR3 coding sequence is TGTGCCAGCAGTTACTCGACGGAACGCGGCGACGAGCAGTACTTC.

The CDR3: CASSPDRQGAYEQYF. CDR3 nucleotides: TGTGCCAGCAGCCCCGACCGACAGGGGGCTTACGAGCAGTACTTC. V gene TRBV2 combines with J gene TRBJ2-7, with 10 bases matching TRBD1. Per germline, CDR1 SNHLY and CDR2 FYNNEI. The trim removed 6 bases at V and 4 bases at J, leaving 9 bases unmatched. The CDR3 contains 15 residues. The full variable domain, completed using reference TRBV2 and TRBJ2-7, is EPEVTQTPSHQVTQMGQEVILRCVPISNHLYFYWYRQILGQKVEFLVSFYNNEISEKSEIFDDQFSVERPDGSNFTLKIRSTKLEDSAMYFCASSPDRQGAYEQYFGPGTRLTVT.

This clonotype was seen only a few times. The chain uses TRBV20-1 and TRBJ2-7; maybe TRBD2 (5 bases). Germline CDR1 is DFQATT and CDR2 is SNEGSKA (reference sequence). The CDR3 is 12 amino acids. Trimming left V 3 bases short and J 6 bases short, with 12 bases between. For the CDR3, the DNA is TGCAGTGCTAGTTATCAGGACTCCGAGCAGTACTTC. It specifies CSASYQDSEQYF.

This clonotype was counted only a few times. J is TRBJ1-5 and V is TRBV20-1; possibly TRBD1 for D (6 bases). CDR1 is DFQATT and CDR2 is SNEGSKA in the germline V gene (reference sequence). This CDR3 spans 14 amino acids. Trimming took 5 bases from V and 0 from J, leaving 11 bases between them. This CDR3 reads CSALWGLSNQPQHF. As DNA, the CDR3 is TGCAGTGCTCTGTGGGGGCTTAGCAATCAGCCCCAGCATTTT.

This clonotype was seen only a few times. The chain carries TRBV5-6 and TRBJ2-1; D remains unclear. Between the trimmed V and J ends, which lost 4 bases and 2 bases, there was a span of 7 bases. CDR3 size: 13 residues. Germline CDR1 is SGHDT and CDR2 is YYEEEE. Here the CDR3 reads CASSTTPYNEQFF. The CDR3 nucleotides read TGTGCCAGCAGCACAACGCCCTACAATGAGCAGTTCTTC.

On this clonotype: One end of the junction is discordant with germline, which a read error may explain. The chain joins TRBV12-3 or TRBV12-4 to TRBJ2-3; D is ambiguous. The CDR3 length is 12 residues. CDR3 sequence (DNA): TGTGCCATCCGACTTTACACAGATACGGAGTATTTT. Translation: CAIRLYTDTEYF.

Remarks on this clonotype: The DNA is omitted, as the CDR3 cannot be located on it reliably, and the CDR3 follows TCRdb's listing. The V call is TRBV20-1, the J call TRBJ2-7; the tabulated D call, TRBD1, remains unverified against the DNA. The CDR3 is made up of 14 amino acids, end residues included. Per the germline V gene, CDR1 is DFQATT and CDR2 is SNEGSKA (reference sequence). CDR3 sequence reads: CSARFGTGTSEQNF.

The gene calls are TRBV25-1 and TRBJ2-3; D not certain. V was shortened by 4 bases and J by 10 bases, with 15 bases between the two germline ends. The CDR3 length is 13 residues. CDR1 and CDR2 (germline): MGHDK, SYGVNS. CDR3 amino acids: CASSGPLERPQYF. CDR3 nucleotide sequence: TGTGCCAGCAGTGGCCCCCTAGAGCGTCCGCAGTATTTT.

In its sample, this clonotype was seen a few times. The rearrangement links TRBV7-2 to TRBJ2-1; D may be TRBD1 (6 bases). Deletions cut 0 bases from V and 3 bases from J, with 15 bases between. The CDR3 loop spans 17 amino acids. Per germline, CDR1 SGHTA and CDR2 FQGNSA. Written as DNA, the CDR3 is TGTGCCAGCAGCTTAGCCCGACAGGCTGGGGACTACAATGAGCAGTTCTTC. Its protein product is CASSLARQAGDYNEQFF. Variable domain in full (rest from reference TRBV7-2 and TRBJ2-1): GAGVSQSPSNKVTEKGKDVELRCDPISGHTALYWYRQSLGQGLEFLIYFQGNSAPDKSGLPSDRFSAERTGGSVSTLTIQRTQQEDSAVYLCASSLARQAGDYNEQFFGPGTRLTVL.

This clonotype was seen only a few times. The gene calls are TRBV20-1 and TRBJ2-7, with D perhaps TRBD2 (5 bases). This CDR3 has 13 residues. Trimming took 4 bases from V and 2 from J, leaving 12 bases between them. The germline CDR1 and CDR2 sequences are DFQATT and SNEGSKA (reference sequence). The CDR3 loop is CSATREGPYEQYF. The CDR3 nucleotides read TGCAGTGCTACTCGGGAAGGCCCCTACGAGCAGTACTTC.

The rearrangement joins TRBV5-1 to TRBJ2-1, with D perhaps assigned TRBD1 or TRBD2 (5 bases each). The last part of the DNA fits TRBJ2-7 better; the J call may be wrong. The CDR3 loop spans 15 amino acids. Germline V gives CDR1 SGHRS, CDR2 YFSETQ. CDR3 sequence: CASSRDDSSYNEQYF. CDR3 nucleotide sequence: TGCGCCAGCAGTAGGGACGATAGCTCCTACAATGAGCAGTACTTC.

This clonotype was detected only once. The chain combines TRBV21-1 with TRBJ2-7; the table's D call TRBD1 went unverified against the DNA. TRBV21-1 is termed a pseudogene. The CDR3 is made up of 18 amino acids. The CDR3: CASSKGGWVDGPKYEQYF. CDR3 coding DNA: TGTGCCAGCAGCAAAGGGGGGTGGGTTGACGGACCAAAGTACGAGCAGTACTTC.

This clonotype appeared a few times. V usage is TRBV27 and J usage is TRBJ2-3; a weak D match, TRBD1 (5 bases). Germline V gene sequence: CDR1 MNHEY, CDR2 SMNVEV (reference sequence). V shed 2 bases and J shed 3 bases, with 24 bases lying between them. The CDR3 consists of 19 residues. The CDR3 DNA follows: TGTGCCAGCAGTTTAATTGAGTCGGGTCGGGTCAGGGAAACAGATACGCAGTATTTT. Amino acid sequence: CASSLIESGRVRETDTQYF.

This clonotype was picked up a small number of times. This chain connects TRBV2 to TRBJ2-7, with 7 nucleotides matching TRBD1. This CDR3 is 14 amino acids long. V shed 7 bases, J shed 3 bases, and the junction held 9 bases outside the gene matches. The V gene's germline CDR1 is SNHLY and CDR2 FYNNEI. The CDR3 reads CASTDKTGSYEQYF. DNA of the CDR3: TGTGCCAGCACCGATAAGACAGGGAGCTACGAGCAGTACTTC.

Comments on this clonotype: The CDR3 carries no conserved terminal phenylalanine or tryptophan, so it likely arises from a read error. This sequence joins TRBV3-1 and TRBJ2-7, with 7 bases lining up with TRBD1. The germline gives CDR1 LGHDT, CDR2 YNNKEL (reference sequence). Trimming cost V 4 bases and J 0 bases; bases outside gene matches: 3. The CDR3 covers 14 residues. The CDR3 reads CASSPRDSSYEQYL. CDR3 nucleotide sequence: TGTGCCAGCAGCCCTCGGGACAGCTCCTACGAGCAGTACTTA.

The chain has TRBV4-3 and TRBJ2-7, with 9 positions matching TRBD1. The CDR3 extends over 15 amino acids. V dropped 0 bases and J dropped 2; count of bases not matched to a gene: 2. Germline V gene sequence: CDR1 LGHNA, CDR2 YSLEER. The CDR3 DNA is TGCGCCAGCAGCCAAGACCACAGGGGGCCCTACGAGCAGTACTTC. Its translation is CASSQDHRGPYEQYF.

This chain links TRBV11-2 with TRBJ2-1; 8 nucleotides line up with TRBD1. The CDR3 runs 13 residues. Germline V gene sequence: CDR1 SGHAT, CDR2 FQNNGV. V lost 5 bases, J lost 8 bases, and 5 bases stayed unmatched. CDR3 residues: CASSPRQGHEQFF. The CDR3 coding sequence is TGTGCCAGCAGCCCGAGACAGGGGCATGAGCAGTTCTTC.

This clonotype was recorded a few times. The CDR3, as DNA: TGTGCCAGCAGTGGCAGGCCCTATGGCTACACCTTC. Encoded protein: CASSGRPYGYTF. The gene calls are TRBV27 and TRBJ1-2; D is unclear. Germline CDR1 MNHEY, CDR2 SMNVEV (reference sequence). The V gene lost 5 bases and the J gene lost 4 bases, with 8 bases spanning the gap. This CDR3 is built from 12 residues.

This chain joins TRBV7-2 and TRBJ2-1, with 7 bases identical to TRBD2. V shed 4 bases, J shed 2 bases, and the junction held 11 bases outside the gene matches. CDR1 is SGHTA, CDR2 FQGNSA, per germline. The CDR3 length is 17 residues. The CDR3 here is CASSSSVGLAAYNEQFF. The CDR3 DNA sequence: TGTGCCAGCAGCTCCTCGGTCGGGCTAGCGGCCTACAATGAGCAGTTCTTC. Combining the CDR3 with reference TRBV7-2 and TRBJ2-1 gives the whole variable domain GAGVSQSPSNKVTEKGKDVELRCDPISGHTALYWYRQSLGQGLEFLIYFQGNSAPDKSGLPSDRFSAERTGGSVSTLTIQRTQQEDSAVYLCASSSSVGLAAYNEQFFGPGTRLTVL.

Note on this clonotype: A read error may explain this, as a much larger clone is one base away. CDR3 nucleotides: TGTGCCAGCAGCGGGGACGAAGAGACCCAGTACTTC. Translating it yields CASSGDEETQYF. V and J are TRBV7-6 and TRBJ2-5, with D perhaps being TRBD1 or TRBD2 (5 bases each). Trimming stripped 5 bases from V and 3 bases from J, with 7 bases between. Per the germline V gene, CDR1 is SGHVS and CDR2 is FNYEAQ. This CDR3 has 12 amino acids.

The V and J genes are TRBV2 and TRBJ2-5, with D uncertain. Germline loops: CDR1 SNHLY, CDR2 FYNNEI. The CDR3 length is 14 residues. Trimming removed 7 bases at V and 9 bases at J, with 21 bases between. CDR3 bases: TGTGCCAGCACGGCACCCCAAGAGATTTGGCCCCAGTACTTC. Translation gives CASTAPQEIWPQYF.

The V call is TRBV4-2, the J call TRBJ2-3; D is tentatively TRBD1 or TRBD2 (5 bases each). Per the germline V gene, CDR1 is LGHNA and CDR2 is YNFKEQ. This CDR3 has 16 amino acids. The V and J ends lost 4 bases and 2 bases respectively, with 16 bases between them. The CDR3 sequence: CASSPGREFSTDTQYF. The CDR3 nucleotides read TGTGCCAGCAGCCCCGGCAGGGAGTTTTCCACAGATACGCAGTATTTT.

The CDR3 is CATQQGQVSSGYTF. The CDR3 DNA follows: TGTGCCACACAGCAGGGGCAGGTTTCTTCGGGCTACACCTTC. J is TRBJ1-2 and V is TRBV2, with D tentatively TRBD1 (6 bases). V gave up 10 bases and J gave up 8 bases, with 23 bases separating them. Looked up from germline, CDR1 is SNHLY and CDR2 is FYNNEI. This CDR3 is built from 14 residues.

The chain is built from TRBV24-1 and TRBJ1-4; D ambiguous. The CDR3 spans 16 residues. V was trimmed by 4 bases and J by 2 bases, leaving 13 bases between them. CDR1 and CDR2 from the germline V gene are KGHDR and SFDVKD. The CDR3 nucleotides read TGTGCCACCAGTGAGCCGCGGCGAGGCACTAATGAAAAACTGTTTTTT. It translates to CATSEPRRGTNEKLFF.

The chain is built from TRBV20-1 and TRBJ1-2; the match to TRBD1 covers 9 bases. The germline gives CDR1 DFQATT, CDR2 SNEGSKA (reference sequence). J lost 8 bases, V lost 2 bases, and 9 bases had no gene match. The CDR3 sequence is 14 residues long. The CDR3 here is CSARSTGGREGYTF. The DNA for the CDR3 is TGCAGTGCTAGATCAACAGGGGGCCGAGAGGGCTACACCTTC.

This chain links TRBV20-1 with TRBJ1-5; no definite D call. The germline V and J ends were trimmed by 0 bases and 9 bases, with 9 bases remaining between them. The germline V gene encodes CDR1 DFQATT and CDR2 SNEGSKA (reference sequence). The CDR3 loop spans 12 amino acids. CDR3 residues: CSARDSSRPQHF. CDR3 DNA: TGCAGTGCTAGAGACTCCTCTCGGCCCCAGCATTTT.